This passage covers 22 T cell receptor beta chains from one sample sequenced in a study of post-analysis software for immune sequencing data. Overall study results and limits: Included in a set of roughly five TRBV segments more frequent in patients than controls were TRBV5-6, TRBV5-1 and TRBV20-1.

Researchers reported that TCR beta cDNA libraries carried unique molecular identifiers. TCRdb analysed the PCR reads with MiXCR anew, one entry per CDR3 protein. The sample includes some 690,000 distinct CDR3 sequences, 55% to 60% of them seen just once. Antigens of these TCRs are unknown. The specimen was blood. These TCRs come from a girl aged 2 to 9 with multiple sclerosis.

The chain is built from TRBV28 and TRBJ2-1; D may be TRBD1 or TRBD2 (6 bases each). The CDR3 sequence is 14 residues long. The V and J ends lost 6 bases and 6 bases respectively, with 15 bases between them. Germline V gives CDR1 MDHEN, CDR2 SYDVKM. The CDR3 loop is CASSQGGPLNEQFF. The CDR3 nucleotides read TGTGCCAGCAGCCAAGGGGGGCCCCTCAATGAGCAGTTCTTC.

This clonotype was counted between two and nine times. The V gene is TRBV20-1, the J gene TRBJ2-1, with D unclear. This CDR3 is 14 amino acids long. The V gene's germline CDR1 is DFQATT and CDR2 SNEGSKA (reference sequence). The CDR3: CSGSPRNRNNEQFF. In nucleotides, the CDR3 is TGCAGCGGATCCCCGAGGAATAGGAACAATGAGCAGTTCTTC.

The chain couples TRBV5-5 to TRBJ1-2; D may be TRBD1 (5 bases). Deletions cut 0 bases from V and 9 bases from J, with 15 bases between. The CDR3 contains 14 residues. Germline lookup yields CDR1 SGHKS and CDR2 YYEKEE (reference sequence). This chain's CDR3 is CASSLAGGTLRYTF. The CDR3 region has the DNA TGTGCCAGCAGCTTGGCCGGGGGAACGCTCCGCTACACCTTC.

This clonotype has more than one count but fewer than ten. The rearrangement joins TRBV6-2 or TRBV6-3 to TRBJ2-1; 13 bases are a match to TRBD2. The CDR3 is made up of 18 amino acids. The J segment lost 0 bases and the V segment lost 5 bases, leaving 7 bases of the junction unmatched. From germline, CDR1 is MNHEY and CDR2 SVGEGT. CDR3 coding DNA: TGTGCCAGCAGTACCAGACTAGCGGGGGGAAACTCCTACAATGAGCAGTTCTTC. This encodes CASSTRLAGGNSYNEQFF.

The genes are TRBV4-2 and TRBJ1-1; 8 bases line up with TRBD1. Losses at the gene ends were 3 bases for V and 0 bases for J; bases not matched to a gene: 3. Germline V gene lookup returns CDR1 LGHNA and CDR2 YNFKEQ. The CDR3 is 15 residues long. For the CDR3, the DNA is TGTGCCAGCAGCCAGATACAGGGGGTGAACACTGAAGCTTTCTTT. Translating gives CASSQIQGVNTEAFF.

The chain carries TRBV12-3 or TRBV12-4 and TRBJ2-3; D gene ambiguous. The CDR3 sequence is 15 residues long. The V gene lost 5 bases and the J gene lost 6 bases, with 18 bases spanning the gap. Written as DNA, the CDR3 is TGTGCCAGCAGTCCCGAGGCGAAGGATACGGATACGCAGTATTTT. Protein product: CASSPEAKDTDTQYF.

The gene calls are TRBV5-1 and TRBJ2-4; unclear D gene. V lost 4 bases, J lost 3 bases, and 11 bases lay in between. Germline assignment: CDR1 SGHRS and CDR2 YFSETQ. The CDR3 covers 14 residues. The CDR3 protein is CASSPGGDKNIQYF. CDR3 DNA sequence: TGCGCCAGCAGCCCGGGCGGAGACAAAAACATTCAGTACTTC. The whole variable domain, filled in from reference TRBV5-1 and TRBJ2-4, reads KAGVTQTPRYLIKTRGQQVTLSCSPISGHRSVSWYQQTPGQGLQFLFEYFSETQRNKGNFPGRFSGRQFSNSRSEMNVSTLELGDSALYLCASSPGGDKNIQYFGAGTRLSVL.

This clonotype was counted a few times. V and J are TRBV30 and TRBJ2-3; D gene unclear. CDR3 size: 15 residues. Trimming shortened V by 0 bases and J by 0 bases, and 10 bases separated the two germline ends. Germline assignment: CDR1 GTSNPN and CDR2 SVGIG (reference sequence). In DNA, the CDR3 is TGTGCCTGGAGTGTAAGGGCTTCGAGCACAGATACGCAGTATTTT. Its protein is CAWSVRASSTDTQYF.

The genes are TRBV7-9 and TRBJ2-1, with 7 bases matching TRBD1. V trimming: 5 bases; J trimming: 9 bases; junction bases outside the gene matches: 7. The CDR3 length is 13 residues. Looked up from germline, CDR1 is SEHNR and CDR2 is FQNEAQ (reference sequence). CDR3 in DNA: TGTGCCAGCAGCAGCGACAGGGTTCTTGAGCAGTTCTTC. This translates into CASSSDRVLEQFF.

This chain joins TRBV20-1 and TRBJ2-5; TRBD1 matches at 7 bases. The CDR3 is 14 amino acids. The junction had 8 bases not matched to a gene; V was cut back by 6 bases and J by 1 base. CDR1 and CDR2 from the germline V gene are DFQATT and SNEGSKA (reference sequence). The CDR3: CSAPATGSQETQYF. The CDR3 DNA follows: TGCAGTGCCCCAGCGACAGGGTCCCAAGAGACCCAGTACTTC.

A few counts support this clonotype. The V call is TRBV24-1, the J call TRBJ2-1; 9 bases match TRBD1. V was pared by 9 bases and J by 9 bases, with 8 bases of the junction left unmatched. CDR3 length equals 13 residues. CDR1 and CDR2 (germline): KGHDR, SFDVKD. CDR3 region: CATWGTGLAEQFF. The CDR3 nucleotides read TGTGCCACCTGGGGGACAGGGTTAGCTGAGCAGTTCTTC.

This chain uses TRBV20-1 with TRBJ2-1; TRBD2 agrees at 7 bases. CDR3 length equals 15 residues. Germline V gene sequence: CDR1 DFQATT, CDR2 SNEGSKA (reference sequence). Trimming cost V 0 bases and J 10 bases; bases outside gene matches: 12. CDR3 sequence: CSARDWGGREEEQFF. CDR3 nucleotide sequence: TGCAGTGCTAGAGATTGGGGTGGGAGGGAGGAGGAGCAGTTCTTC.

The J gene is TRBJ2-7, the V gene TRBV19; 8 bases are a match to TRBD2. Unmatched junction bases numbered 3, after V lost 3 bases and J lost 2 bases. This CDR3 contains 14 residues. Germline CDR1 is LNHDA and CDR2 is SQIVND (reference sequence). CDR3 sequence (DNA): TGTGCCAGTAGTATTGGACTAGCTACCTACGAGCAGTACTTC. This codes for CASSIGLATYEQYF.

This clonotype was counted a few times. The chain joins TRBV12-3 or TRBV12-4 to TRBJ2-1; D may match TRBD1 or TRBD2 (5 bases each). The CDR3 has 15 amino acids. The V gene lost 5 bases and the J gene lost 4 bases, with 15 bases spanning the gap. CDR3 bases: TGTGCCAGCAGTCCCCGAGGGGCCGCATACAATGAGCAGTTCTTC. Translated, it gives CASSPRGAAYNEQFF.

The CDR3 DNA is TGCGCCAGCAGTGACGTCCTACGGGGGGGTCAAATAGAAGAGACCCAGTACTTC. The encoded protein is CASSDVLRGGQIEETQYF. The rearrangement joins TRBV10-2 to TRBJ2-5, with 8 bases that match TRBD2. Losses at the gene ends were 3 bases for V and 3 bases for J; bases not matched to a gene: 15. This CDR3 comprises 18 residues. Germline CDR1 and CDR2: WSHSY and SAAADI.

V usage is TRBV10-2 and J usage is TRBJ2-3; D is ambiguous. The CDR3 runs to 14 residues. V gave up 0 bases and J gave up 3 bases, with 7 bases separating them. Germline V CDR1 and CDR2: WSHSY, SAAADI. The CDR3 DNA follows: TGCGCCAGCAGTGAGTCAGGCAGAACAGATACGCAGTATTTT. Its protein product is CASSESGRTDTQYF.

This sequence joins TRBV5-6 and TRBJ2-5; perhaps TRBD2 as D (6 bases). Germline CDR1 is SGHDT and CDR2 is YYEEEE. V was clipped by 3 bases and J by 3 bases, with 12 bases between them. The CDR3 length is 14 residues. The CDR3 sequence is CASSSGPGEETQYF. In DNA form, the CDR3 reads TGTGCCAGCAGCTCCGGGCCGGGGGAAGAGACCCAGTACTTC.

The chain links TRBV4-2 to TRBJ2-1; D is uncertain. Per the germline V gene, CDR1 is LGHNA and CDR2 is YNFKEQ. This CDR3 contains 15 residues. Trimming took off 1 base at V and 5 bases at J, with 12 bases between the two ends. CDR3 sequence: CASSQVPAEHNEQFF. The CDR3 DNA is TGTGCCAGCAGCCAAGTACCCGCCGAACACAATGAGCAGTTCTTC.

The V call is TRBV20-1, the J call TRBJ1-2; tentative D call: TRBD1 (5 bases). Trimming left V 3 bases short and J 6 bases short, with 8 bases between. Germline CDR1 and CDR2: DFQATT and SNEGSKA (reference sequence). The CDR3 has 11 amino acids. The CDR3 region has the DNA TGCAGTGCTAGGGACAATAATGGCTACACCTTC. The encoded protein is CSARDNNGYTF.

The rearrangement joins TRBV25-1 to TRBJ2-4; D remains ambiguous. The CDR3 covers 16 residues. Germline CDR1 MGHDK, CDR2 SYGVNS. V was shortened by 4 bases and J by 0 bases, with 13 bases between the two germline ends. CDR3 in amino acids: CASSGYTDLAKNIQYF. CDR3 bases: TGTGCCAGCAGTGGGTACACGGACCTAGCCAAAAACATTCAGTACTTC.

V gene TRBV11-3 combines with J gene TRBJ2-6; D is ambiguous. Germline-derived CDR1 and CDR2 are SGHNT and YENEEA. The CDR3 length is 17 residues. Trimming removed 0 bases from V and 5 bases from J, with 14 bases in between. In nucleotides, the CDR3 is TGTGCCAGCAGCTTAGATCTTCACGCCACCCGGGCCAACGTCCTGACTTTC. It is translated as CASSLDLHATRANVLTF.

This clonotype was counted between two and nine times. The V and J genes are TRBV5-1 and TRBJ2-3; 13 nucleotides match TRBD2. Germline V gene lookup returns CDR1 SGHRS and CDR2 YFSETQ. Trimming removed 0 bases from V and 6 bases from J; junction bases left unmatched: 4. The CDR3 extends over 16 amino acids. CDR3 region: CASSLELAGGADTQYF. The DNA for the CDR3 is TGCGCCAGCAGCTTGGAACTAGCGGGGGGGGCGGATACGCAGTATTTT.